This T cell receptor beta chain emerged from a study of CD8 T cells in Susac syndrome. After extraction with the RNeasy kit, roughly 0.5 to 1 ug of the RNA was reverse transcribed using random hexamers. One entry per CDR3 protein, called by TCRdb with MiXCR from the immunoSEQ multiplex PCR reads. The data show 95,000 to 150,000 distinct CDR3 sequences, with 80% to 95% seen just once and roughly 0.31% held by the top ten. Per the germline V gene, CDR1 is MNHNS and CDR2 is SASEGT. Trimming took off 2 bases at V and 2 bases at J, with 12 bases between the two ends. The CDR3 consists of 15 residues. The clonotype comes from a human donor with multiple sclerosis. Sequencing was performed on CD8+ T cells from PBMCs. The chain joins TRBV6-1 to TRBJ2-5; D gene ambiguous. CDR3: CASSEFPAEQETQYF. CDR3 nucleotides: TGTGCCAGCAGTGAATTTCCGGCAGAGCAAGAGACCCAGTACTTC.